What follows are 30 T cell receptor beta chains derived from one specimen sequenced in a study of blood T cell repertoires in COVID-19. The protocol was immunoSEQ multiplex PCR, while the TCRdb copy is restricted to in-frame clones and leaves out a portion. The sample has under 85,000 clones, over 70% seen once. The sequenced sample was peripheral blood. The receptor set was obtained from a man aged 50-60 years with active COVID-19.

In DNA form, the CDR3 reads TGTGCCAGCAGCCAACCCTGGACAGGGGCCGGAAACACCATATATTTT. This translates into CASSQPWTGAGNTIYF. V usage is TRBV3-1 (or the pseudogene TRBV3-2) and J usage is TRBJ1-3, with 9 bases identical to TRBD1. The CDR3 covers 16 residues. Germline CDR1 LGHDT, CDR2 YNNKEL (reference sequence). With V trimmed by 2 bases and J by 4 bases, 6 bases remained unmatched.

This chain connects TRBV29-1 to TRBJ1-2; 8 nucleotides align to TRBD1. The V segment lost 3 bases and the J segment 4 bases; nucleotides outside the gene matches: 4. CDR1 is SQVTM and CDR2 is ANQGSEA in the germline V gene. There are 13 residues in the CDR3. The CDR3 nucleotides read TGCAGCGTTGATGGACAGGGCGGCTATGGCTACACCTTC. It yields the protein CSVDGQGGYGYTF.

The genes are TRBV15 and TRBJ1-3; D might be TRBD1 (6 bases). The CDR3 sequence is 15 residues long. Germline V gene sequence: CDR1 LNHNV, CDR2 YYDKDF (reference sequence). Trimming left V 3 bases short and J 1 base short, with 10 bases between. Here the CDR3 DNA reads TGTGCCACCAGCAGGCCCCAGGGGTCTGGAAACACCATATATTTT. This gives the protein CATSRPQGSGNTIYF.

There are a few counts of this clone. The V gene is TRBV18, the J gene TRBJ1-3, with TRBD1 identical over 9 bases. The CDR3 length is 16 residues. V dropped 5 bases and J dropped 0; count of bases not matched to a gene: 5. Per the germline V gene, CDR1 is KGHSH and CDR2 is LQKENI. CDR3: CASSEGQGGSGNTIYF. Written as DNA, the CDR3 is TGTGCCAGCTCAGAGGGACAGGGAGGCTCTGGAAACACCATATATTTT.

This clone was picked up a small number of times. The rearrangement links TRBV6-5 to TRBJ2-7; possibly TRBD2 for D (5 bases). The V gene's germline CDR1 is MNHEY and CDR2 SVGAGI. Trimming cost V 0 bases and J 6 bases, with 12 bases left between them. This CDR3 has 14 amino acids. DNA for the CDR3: TGTGCCAGCAGTTACTCCCGAACTCGGGGCGAGCAGTACTTC. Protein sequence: CASSYSRTRGEQYF.

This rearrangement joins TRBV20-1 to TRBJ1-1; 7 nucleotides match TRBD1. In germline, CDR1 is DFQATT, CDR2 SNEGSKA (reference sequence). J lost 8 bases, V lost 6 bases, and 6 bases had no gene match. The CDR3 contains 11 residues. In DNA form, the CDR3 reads TGCAGTGCCACGACAGGGAGGGAAGCTTTCTTT. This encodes CSATTGREAFF.

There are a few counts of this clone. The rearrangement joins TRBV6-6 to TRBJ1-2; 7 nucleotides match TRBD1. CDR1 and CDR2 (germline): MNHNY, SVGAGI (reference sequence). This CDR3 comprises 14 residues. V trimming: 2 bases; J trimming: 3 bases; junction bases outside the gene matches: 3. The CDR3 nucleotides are TGTGCCAGCAGTTACACGACAGGGTACTATGGCTACACCTTC. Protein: CASSYTTGYYGYTF.

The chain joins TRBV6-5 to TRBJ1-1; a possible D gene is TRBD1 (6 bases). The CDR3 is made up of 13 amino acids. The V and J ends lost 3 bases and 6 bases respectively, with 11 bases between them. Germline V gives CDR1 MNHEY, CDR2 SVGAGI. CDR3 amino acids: CASSYWPGAEAFF. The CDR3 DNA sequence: TGTGCCAGCAGTTATTGGCCAGGGGCTGAAGCTTTCTTT.

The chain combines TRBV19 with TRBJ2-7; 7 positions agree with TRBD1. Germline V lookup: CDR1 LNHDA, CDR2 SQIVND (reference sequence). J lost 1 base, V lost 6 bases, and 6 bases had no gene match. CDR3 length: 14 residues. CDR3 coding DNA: TGTGCCAGTAGGACAGGGACGGGTTCCTACGAGCAGTACTTC. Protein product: CASRTGTGSYEQYF.

CDR3 sequence reads: CASSLGTRDTQYF. The CDR3 DNA reads as TGCGCCAGCAGCTTGGGTACGAGGGATACGCAGTATTTT. This chain uses TRBV5-1 with TRBJ2-3; D is undetermined. Germline CDR1 reads SGHRS; CDR2 reads YFSETQ. V lost 0 bases to trimming and J lost 6 bases, with 8 bases between them. The CDR3 extends over 13 amino acids.

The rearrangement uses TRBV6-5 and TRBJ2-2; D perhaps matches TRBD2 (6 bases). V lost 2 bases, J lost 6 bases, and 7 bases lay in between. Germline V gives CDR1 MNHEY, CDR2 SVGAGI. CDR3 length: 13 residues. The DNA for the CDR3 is TGTGCCAGCAGTTACCGACTAGCCGGGGAGCTGTTTTTT. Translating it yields CASSYRLAGELFF.

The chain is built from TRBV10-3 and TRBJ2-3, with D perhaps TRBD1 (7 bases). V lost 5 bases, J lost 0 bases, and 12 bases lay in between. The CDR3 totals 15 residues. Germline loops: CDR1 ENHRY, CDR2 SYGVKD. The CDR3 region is CAISPTGTSTDTQYF. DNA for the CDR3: TGTGCCATCAGTCCGACAGGGACTAGCACAGATACGCAGTATTTT.

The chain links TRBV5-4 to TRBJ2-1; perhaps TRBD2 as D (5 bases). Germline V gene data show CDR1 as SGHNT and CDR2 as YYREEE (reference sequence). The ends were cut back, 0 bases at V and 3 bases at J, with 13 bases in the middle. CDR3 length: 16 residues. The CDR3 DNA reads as TGTGCCAGCAGCTTGGCCGGAGGTCATGACTACAATGAGCAGTTCTTC. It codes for CASSLAGGHDYNEQFF.

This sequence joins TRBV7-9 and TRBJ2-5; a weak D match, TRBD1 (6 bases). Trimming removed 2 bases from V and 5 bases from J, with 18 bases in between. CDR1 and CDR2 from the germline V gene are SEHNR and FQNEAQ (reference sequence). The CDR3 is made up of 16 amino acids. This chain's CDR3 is CASSLTHQGSEETQYF. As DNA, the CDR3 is TGTGCCAGCAGCTTAACACATCAGGGGTCGGAGGAGACCCAGTACTTC. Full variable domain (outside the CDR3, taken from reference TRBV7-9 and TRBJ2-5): DTGVSQNPRHKITKRGQNVTFRCDPISEHNRLYWYRQTLGQGPEFLTYFQNEAQLEKSRLLSDRFSAERPKGSFSTLEIQRTEQGDSAMYLCASSLTHQGSEETQYFGPGTRLLVL.

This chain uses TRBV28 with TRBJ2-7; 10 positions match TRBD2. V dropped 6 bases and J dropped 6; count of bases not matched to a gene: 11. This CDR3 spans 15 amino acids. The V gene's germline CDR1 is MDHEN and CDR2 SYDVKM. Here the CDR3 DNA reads TGTGCCAGCAGCTTTAGCGGGAGGCCCGACGGCGAGCAGTACTTC. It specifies CASSFSGRPDGEQYF.

The CDR3 DNA follows: TGCGCCAGCAGCCAAGAGGAACTAGTAAGAAATGAGCAGTTCTTC. Amino acids: CASSQEELVRNEQFF. This sequence joins TRBV4-3 and TRBJ2-1, with D possibly matching TRBD2 (5 bases). V shed 0 bases and J shed 7 bases, with 13 bases lying between them. The CDR3 spans 15 residues. The germline V gene encodes CDR1 LGHNA and CDR2 YSLEER.

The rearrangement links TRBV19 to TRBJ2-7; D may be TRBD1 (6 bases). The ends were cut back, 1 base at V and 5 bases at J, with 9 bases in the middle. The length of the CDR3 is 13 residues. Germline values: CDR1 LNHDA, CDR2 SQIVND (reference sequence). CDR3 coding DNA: TGTGCCAGTAGTATAGGCCCAGGGGACGAGCAGTACTTC. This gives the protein CASSIGPGDEQYF.

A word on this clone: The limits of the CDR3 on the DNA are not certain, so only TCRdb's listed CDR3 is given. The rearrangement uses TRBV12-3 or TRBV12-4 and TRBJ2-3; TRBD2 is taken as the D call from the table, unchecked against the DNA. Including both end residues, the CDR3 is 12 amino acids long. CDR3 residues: CASSSSVHTQYF.

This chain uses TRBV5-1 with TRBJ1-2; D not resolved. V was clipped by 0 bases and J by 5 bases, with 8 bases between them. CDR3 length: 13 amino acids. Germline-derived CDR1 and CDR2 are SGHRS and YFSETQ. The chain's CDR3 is CASSLDGQYGYTF. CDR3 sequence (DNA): TGCGCCAGCAGCTTGGATGGCCAATATGGCTACACCTTC.

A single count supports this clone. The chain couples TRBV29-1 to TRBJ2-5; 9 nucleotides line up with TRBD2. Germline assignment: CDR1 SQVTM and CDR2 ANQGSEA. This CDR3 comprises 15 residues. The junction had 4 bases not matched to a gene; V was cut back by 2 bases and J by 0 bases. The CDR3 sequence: CSVEWRGGYQETQYF. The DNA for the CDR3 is TGCAGCGTTGAATGGCGGGGGGGTTACCAAGAGACCCAGTACTTC.

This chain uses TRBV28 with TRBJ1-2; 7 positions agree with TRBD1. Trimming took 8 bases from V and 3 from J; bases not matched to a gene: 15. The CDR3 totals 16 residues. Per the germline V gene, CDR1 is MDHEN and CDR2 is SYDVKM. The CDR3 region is CASQSVKGAPYYGYTF. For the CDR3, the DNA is TGTGCCAGCCAATCCGTTAAGGGGGCTCCCTACTATGGCTACACCTTC.

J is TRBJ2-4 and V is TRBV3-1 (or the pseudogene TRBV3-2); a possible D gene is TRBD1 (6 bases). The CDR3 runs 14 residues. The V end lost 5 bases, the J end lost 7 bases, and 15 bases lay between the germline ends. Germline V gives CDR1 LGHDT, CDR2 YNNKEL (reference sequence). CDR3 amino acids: CASSSTQGQNIQYF. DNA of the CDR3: TGTGCCAGCAGCTCAACCCAGGGGCAGAACATTCAGTACTTC.

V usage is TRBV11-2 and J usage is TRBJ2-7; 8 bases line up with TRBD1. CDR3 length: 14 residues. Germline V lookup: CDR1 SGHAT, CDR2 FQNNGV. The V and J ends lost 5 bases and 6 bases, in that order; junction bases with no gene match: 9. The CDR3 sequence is CASSPQGRGREQYF. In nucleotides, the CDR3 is TGTGCCAGCAGCCCACAAGGCAGGGGGCGCGAGCAGTACTTC. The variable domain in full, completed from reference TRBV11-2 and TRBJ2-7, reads EAGVAQSPRYKIIEKRQSVAFWCNPISGHATLYWYQQILGQGPKLLIQFQNNGVVDDSQLPKDRFSAERLKGVDSTLKIQPAKLEDSAVYLCASSPQGRGREQYFGPGTRLTVT.

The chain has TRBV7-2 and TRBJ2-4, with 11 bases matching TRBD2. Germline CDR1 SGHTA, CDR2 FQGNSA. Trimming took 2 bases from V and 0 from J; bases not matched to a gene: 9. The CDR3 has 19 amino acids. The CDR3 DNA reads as TGTGCCAGCAGCTTAATAGCGGGAGGGGGCATTGGAGCCAAAAACATTCAGTACTTC. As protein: CASSLIAGGGIGAKNIQYF.

CDR3 region: CASSQEFELNQPQHF. In nucleotides, the CDR3 is TGCGCCAGCAGCCAAGAATTTGAACTAAATCAGCCCCAGCATTTT. The chain combines TRBV4-3 with TRBJ1-5; D gene uncertain. CDR3 length: 15 residues. Germline V gene lookup returns CDR1 LGHNA and CDR2 YSLEER. V was shortened by 0 bases and J by 4 bases, with 10 bases between the two germline ends.

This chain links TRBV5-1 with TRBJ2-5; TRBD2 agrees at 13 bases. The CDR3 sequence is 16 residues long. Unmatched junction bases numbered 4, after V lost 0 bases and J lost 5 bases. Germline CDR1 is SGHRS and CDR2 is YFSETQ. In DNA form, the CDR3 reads TGCGCCAGCAGCTTGGGGGGGACTAGCGGGAAGGAGACCCAGTACTTC. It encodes CASSLGGTSGKETQYF.

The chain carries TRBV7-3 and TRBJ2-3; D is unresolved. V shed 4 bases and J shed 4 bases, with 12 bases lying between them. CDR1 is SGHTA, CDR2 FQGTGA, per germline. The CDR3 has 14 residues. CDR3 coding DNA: TGTGCCAGCAGCTCCCCCTGGCTGGCAGATACGCAGTATTTT. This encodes CASSSPWLADTQYF.

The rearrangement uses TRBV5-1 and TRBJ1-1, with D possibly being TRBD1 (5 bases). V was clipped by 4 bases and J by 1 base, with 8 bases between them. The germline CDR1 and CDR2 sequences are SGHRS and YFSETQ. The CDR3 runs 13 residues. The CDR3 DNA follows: TGCGCCAGCAGCCGGACACAGAACACTGAAGCTTTCTTT. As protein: CASSRTQNTEAFF.

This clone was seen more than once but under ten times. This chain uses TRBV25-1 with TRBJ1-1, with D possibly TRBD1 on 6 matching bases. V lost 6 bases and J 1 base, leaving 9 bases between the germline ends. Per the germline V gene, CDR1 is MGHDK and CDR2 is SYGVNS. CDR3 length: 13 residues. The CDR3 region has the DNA TGTGCCAGCAGCGGACAGCGGAACACTGAAGCTTTCTTT. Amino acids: CASSGQRNTEAFF.

The CDR3 loop is CASSLTGRTEAFF. As DNA, the CDR3 is TGCGCCAGCAGCTTGACAGGACGTACTGAAGCTTTCTTT. The chain combines TRBV5-1 with TRBJ1-1, with a possible D match to TRBD1 (5 bases). The germline CDR1 and CDR2 sequences are SGHRS and YFSETQ. The V end was cut by 1 base, the J end by 5 bases, with 9 bases between. The CDR3 spans 13 residues.